Following are 8 T cell receptor beta chains from one sample sequenced in a study of control samples from healthy donors and cancer patients. Here immunoSEQ multiplex PCR was the method, and the copy in TCRdb shows in-frame clones only, minus some. Here the sample spans under 70,000 clones, approximately 85% being singletons. Sequencing was done on a sample of blood. These receptor sequences come from a man aged 50 to 59 in good health.

This clone has only a few counts. The chain has TRBV7-9 and TRBJ2-7, with TRBD1 identical over 8 bases. Germline V lookup: CDR1 SEHNR, CDR2 FQNEAQ (reference sequence). CDR3 length equals 13 residues. V was pared by 8 bases and J by 5 bases, with 8 bases of the junction left unmatched. CDR3 coding DNA: TGTGCCAGCCTAGAGACAGGGGTCAACGAGCAGTACTTC. It yields the protein CASLETGVNEQYF.

This clone has a single count. The chain employs TRBV29-1 and TRBJ2-1; 12 bases fit TRBD2. The CDR3 loop spans 16 amino acids. The V and J ends lost 2 bases and 4 bases, in that order; junction bases with no gene match: 6. Per germline, CDR1 SQVTM and CDR2 ANQGSEA. CDR3 region: CSVEILAGGYYNEQFF. CDR3 bases: TGCAGCGTTGAAATCCTAGCGGGAGGGTATTACAATGAGCAGTTCTTC.

This rearrangement joins TRBV7-8 to TRBJ2-7; 12 nucleotides line up with TRBD2. V shed 4 bases, J shed 1 base, and the junction held 5 bases outside the gene matches. The CDR3 contains 16 residues. Germline V gene data show CDR1 as SGHVS and CDR2 as FQNEAQ. The CDR3 nucleotides are TGTGCCAGCAGCTCACTAGGACTAGCGGGATCCTACGAGCAGTACTTC. This translates into CASSSLGLAGSYEQYF.

This clone appeared once. V and J are TRBV10-3 and TRBJ1-2; unclear D gene. CDR3 size: 13 residues. The germline V gene has CDR1 ENHRY and CDR2 SYGVKD. V lost 2 bases and J lost 6, with 10 bases in between. DNA for the CDR3: TGTGCCATCAGTGAGAACGTGGGAAATGGCTACACCTTC. Translation: CAISENVGNGYTF.

The chain uses TRBV5-4 and TRBJ1-1, with TRBD1 matching over 7 bases. The V and J ends lost 4 bases and 5 bases, in that order; junction bases with no gene match: 11. The CDR3 runs 15 residues. CDR1 and CDR2 from the germline V gene are SGHNT and YYREEE (reference sequence). The CDR3: CASSLGGQGGTEAFF. For the CDR3, the DNA is TGTGCCAGCAGCCTGGGGGGTCAGGGGGGAACTGAAGCTTTCTTT.

The rearrangement joins TRBV9 to TRBJ1-1, with D maybe TRBD1 (5 bases). CDR3 length: 14 residues. Trimming removed 4 bases at V and 3 bases at J, with 13 bases between. Germline-derived CDR1 and CDR2 are SGDLS and YYNGEE. Here the CDR3 reads CASSPGWRDTEAFF. In nucleotides, the CDR3 is TGTGCCAGCAGCCCAGGGTGGCGGGACACTGAAGCTTTCTTT.

The V call is TRBV7-8, the J call TRBJ2-3; D remains unclear. The CDR3 is 15 residues long. Germline lookup yields CDR1 SGHVS and CDR2 FQNEAQ. The ends were cut back, 8 bases at V and 1 base at J, with 16 bases in the middle. CDR3 bases: TGTGCCAGCTCGTCCGGCGGCCCGCGCACAGATACGCAGTATTTT. It translates to CASSSGGPRTDTQYF.

The chain uses TRBV6-6 and TRBJ2-4, with D tentatively TRBD1 (6 bases). Trimming cost V 8 bases and J 1 base, with 18 bases left between them. CDR3 length: 16 residues. The germline CDR1 and CDR2 sequences are MNHNY and SVGAGI (reference sequence). The CDR3 nucleotides are TGTGCCAGCGGTATGAGGGACACCCTGGCCAAAAACATTCAGTACTTC. Translating gives CASGMRDTLAKNIQYF.